Listed below are T cell receptor beta chains from one sample, sequenced in a study of blood T cell repertoires in COVID-19. Profiled with immunoSEQ multiplex PCR; TCRdb holds only in-frame clones, not every one. The table lists approximately 210,000 clones, around 81% of them singletons. The sequenced sample was peripheral blood. The receptor set was obtained from a man between 60 and 70 years old with COVID-19, enrolled during active disease. The CDR3 runs from the conserved cysteine through the conserved F or W. D genes are given only for firm matches. Some rows have no size entry. The others give once, few or many, or a class for an expanded clone.

j_call: TRBJ1-3; v_call: TRBV11-2; clone_size: -; d_call: -; cdr3_nt: TGTGCCAGCAGTTTTAGAAACACCATATATTTT; cdr3_aa: CASSFRNTIYF
j_call: TRBJ2-1; v_call: TRBV19; clone_size: -; d_call: -; cdr3_nt: TGTGCCAGTACGTACAGGGATGAGCAGTTCTTC; cdr3_aa: CASTYRDEQFF
j_call: TRBJ1-5; v_call: TRBV3-1/TRBV3-2; clone_size: -; d_call: TRBD1; cdr3_nt: TGTGCCAGCAGCCGGACAGGGGAGGACAATCAGCCCCAGCATTTT; cdr3_aa: CASSRTGEDNQPQHF
j_call: TRBJ2-2; v_call: TRBV6-6; clone_size: -; d_call: TRBD1; cdr3_nt: TGTGCCAGCAGAGAATACTATACAGGGGACACCGGGGAGCTGTTTTTT; cdr3_aa: CASREYYTGDTGELFF
j_call: TRBJ2-7; v_call: TRBV6-5; clone_size: -; d_call: TRBD1; cdr3_nt: TGTGCCAGCAGTTACCAGGACAGGGTTTCCTACGAGCAGTACTTC; cdr3_aa: CASSYQDRVSYEQYF
j_call: TRBJ1-6; v_call: TRBV12-3/TRBV12-4; clone_size: -; d_call: -; cdr3_nt: TGTGCCAGCAGCACAGGGCCCCCACCCCTCCACTTT; cdr3_aa: CASSTGPPPLHF
j_call: TRBJ1-5; v_call: TRBV4-1; clone_size: -; d_call: -; cdr3_nt: TGCGCCAGCAGCCAAGACAGGGACTCCTATAGCAATCAGCCCCAGCATTTT; cdr3_aa: CASSQDRDSYSNQPQHF
j_call: TRBJ2-3; v_call: TRBV13; clone_size: -; d_call: TRBD1; cdr3_nt: TGTGCCAGCAGCCTTCCGATACAGGGGTTTACGCAGTATTTT; cdr3_aa: CASSLPIQGFTQYF
j_call: TRBJ2-7; v_call: TRBV30; clone_size: few; d_call: -; cdr3_nt: TGTGCCTGGAGCCGGGATTCTCCCAAGCAGTACTTC; cdr3_aa: CAWSRDSPKQYF
j_call: TRBJ1-1; v_call: TRBV2; clone_size: -; d_call: -; cdr3_nt: TGTGCCAGCAATCAGGGGAGGGACACTGAAGCTTTCTTT; cdr3_aa: CASNQGRDTEAFF
j_call: TRBJ2-4; v_call: TRBV30; clone_size: -; d_call: TRBD2; cdr3_nt: TGTGCCTGGAGTGTCGGACTAGCGGGAGCTGGAAACATTCAGTACTTC; cdr3_aa: CAWSVGLAGAGNIQYF
j_call: TRBJ1-1; v_call: TRBV2; clone_size: -; d_call: -; cdr3_nt: TGTGCCAGCAGGGCGCGAGAGGGGAACACTGAAGCTTTCTTT; cdr3_aa: CASRAREGNTEAFF
j_call: TRBJ1-4; v_call: TRBV7-9; clone_size: -; d_call: -; cdr3_nt: TGTGCCAGCAGCTGGGGGGGCGAAAAACTGTTTTTT; cdr3_aa: CASSWGGEKLFF
j_call: TRBJ2-2; v_call: TRBV18; clone_size: -; d_call: TRBD1; cdr3_nt: TGTGCCAGCTCACCTGGGACAGCCCCCGGGGAGCTGTTTTTT; cdr3_aa: CASSPGTAPGELFF
j_call: TRBJ1-1; v_call: TRBV7-9; clone_size: -; d_call: -; cdr3_nt: TGTGCCAGCAGCTTAAGCCCGGGGACTGAAGCTTTCTTT; cdr3_aa: CASSLSPGTEAFF
j_call: TRBJ1-3; v_call: TRBV7-7; clone_size: -; d_call: -; cdr3_nt: TGTGCCAGCAGCTTAGGGCAGTCTGGAAACACCATATATTTT; cdr3_aa: CASSLGQSGNTIYF
j_call: TRBJ2-7; v_call: TRBV5-1; clone_size: -; d_call: TRBD2; cdr3_nt: TGCGCCAGCAGCTTTGGACTAGCGGGAGTCAGTCCTTACGAGCAGTACTTC; cdr3_aa: CASSFGLAGVSPYEQYF
j_call: TRBJ2-3; v_call: TRBV29-1; clone_size: -; d_call: TRBD1; cdr3_nt: TGCAGCGTGGGCGCTACACAGGGGGCTAGCACAGATACGCAGTATTTT; cdr3_aa: CSVGATQGASTDTQYF
j_call: TRBJ1-2; v_call: TRBV6-5; clone_size: -; d_call: TRBD1; cdr3_nt: TGTGCCAGCAGTACCCGGGACAGGGTCTATGGCTACACCTTC; cdr3_aa: CASSTRDRVYGYTF
j_call: TRBJ2-3; v_call: TRBV9; clone_size: -; d_call: TRBD2; cdr3_nt: TGTGCCAGCAGCGTAGCGGGAGGGCTCACAGATACGCAGTATTTT; cdr3_aa: CASSVAGGLTDTQYF
j_call: TRBJ2-2; v_call: TRBV27; clone_size: -; d_call: TRBD1; cdr3_nt: TGTGCCAGCAGTATCGACAGGGGGAGGACCGGGGAGCTGTTTTTT; cdr3_aa: CASSIDRGRTGELFF
j_call: TRBJ1-6; v_call: TRBV7-9; clone_size: -; d_call: -; cdr3_nt: TGTGCCAGCAGCGCACCAGGTCGTTCGGACTATAATTCACCCCTCCACTTT; cdr3_aa: CASSAPGRSDYNSPLHF
j_call: TRBJ2-3; v_call: TRBV5-4; clone_size: -; d_call: TRBD2; cdr3_nt: TGTGCCAGCAGCCCCGGGGGGTTAATAACAGATACGCAGTATTTT; cdr3_aa: CASSPGGLITDTQYF
j_call: TRBJ2-1; v_call: TRBV18; clone_size: -; d_call: TRBD1; cdr3_nt: TGTGCCAGCTCACCAGGGACAGGGGGGTACAATGAGCAGTTCTTC; cdr3_aa: CASSPGTGGYNEQFF
j_call: TRBJ1-2; v_call: TRBV9; clone_size: -; d_call: -; cdr3_nt: TGTGCCAGCAGCCCCGGAGGGGTCGAGTATGGCTACACCTTC; cdr3_aa: CASSPGGVEYGYTF
j_call: TRBJ1-3; v_call: TRBV7-2; clone_size: -; d_call: TRBD1; cdr3_nt: TGTGCCAGCAGCTTAGAAGGGGGCGCCGGAAACACCATATATTTT; cdr3_aa: CASSLEGGAGNTIYF
j_call: TRBJ1-1; v_call: TRBV14; clone_size: -; d_call: -; cdr3_nt: TGTGCCAGCAGCCAAGACCCCGGCAGGGTCAACACTGAAGCTTTCTTT; cdr3_aa: CASSQDPGRVNTEAFF
j_call: TRBJ2-2; v_call: TRBV2; clone_size: -; d_call: -; cdr3_nt: TGTGCCAGCTCCCAAGGAGGTTACACCGGGGAGCTGTTTTTT; cdr3_aa: CASSQGGYTGELFF
j_call: TRBJ1-1; v_call: TRBV30; clone_size: many; d_call: -; cdr3_nt: TGTGCCTGGAGTGTCTCAGGGCGTACTGAAGCTTTCTTT; cdr3_aa: CAWSVSGRTEAFF
j_call: TRBJ2-7; v_call: TRBV5-4; clone_size: -; d_call: TRBD1; cdr3_nt: TGTGCCAGCAGCTTCTCCGGGACAGGGTTTCTCTACGAGCAGTACTTC; cdr3_aa: CASSFSGTGFLYEQYF
j_call: TRBJ2-1; v_call: TRBV30; clone_size: -; d_call: -; cdr3_nt: TGTGCCTGGAGTGTACTAGGACCTTCTTACAATGAGCAGTTCTTC; cdr3_aa: CAWSVLGPSYNEQFF
j_call: TRBJ1-1; v_call: TRBV2; clone_size: -; d_call: TRBD1; cdr3_nt: TGTGCCAGCAGTGAAGGCGGGACAGGGAACACTGAAGCTTTCTTT; cdr3_aa: CASSEGGTGNTEAFF
j_call: TRBJ2-7; v_call: TRBV4-1; clone_size: -; d_call: TRBD1; cdr3_nt: TGCGCCACCCTACGGGGGGACAGGGTCAGGGGTGAGCAGTACTTC; cdr3_aa: CATLRGDRVRGEQYF
j_call: TRBJ1-2; v_call: TRBV27; clone_size: -; d_call: -; cdr3_nt: TGTGCCAGCAGCCGCCTACAGGGTGATGGCTACACCTTC; cdr3_aa: CASSRLQGDGYTF
j_call: TRBJ1-4; v_call: TRBV18; clone_size: few; d_call: TRBD1; cdr3_nt: TGTGCCAGCTCTGGGAGGACAGGTTCTAAGGAAAAACTGTTTTTT; cdr3_aa: CASSGRTGSKEKLFF
j_call: TRBJ1-3; v_call: TRBV19; clone_size: -; d_call: TRBD1; cdr3_nt: TGTGCCAGTAACTTGGGGACAGCCGGAAACACCATATATTTT; cdr3_aa: CASNLGTAGNTIYF
j_call: TRBJ1-6; v_call: TRBV5-4; clone_size: once; d_call: -; cdr3_nt: TGTGCCAGCAGCTTCGGGGGGAGTAATTCACCCCTCCACTTT; cdr3_aa: CASSFGGSNSPLHF
j_call: TRBJ2-5; v_call: TRBV25-1; clone_size: -; d_call: -; cdr3_nt: TGTGCCAGCAGTATGGGGGCCGATCCCCAAGAGACCCAGTACTTC; cdr3_aa: CASSMGADPQETQYF
j_call: TRBJ1-5; v_call: TRBV19; clone_size: -; d_call: TRBD1; cdr3_nt: TGTGCCAGTAGAGGGGGGGACAGGGATGGTCAGCCCCAGCATTTT; cdr3_aa: CASRGGDRDGQPQHF
j_call: TRBJ2-1; v_call: TRBV27; clone_size: -; d_call: TRBD2; cdr3_nt: TGTGCCAGCACCCCGCCTAGCGGGAGCAGCTCCTACAATGAGCAGTTCTTC; cdr3_aa: CASTPPSGSSSYNEQFF
j_call: TRBJ2-5; v_call: TRBV5-6; clone_size: -; d_call: -; cdr3_nt: TGTGCCAGCAGCTTCCCAACCGGGGAGACCCAGTACTTC; cdr3_aa: CASSFPTGETQYF
j_call: TRBJ2-1; v_call: TRBV7-9; clone_size: -; d_call: -; cdr3_nt: TGTGCCAGCAGCTCCCGAGACGGGGTTAGCTCCTACAATGAGCAGTTCTTC; cdr3_aa: CASSSRDGVSSYNEQFF
j_call: TRBJ2-1; v_call: TRBV19; clone_size: -; d_call: -; cdr3_nt: TGTGCCAGTAGTATCGGTCCGGTCTACAATGAGCAGTTCTTC; cdr3_aa: CASSIGPVYNEQFF